The present T cell receptor (beta chain) was sequenced within a study of vaccination effects on CD4 cells after COVID-19. As for the study in general: As their vaccination, participants received two doses of either BNT162b2 or mRNA-1273. Sampling occurred 16 days and one week pre-vaccination in a couple of convalescent patients. Notes on the study in general: Sampling in the study covered few convalescent patients and included no early post-infection timepoints.

Points on this clone: Its antigen is unidentified.

The repertoire was sequenced with immunoSEQ multiplex PCR; TCRdb's copy has only in-frame clones and lacks some. The data contain tens of thousands of clones, 77% of them singletons. Within the ViraFEST assay, antigen-specific CD4+ T cells underwent expansion with viral peptide pools prior to sequencing. Subsequent to ten to eleven days of culture, CD4+ T cells were isolated. From March to December 2020, the person had a SARS-CoV-2 infection that was confirmed by PCR. The culture medium for two million PBMC per well included 8.5 to 10 IU/ml IL-2 and about 10 ug/ml peptides. There are 15 residues in the CDR3. V lost 0 bases, J lost 4 bases, and 13 bases lay in between. Germline loops: CDR1 LGHNA, CDR2 YNFKEQ.

The source material was CD4+ T cells from PBMCs cultured with HCoV-NL63 spike peptides, sampled before COVID-19 vaccination. The V and J genes are TRBV4-2 and TRBJ2-7, with TRBD1 as a possible D gene (5 bases). The origin of this receptor is a human donor who had a prior SARS-CoV-2 infection. Written as DNA, the CDR3 is TGTGCCAGCAGCCAAGATCTAGGGGCCGTTTACGAGCAGTACTTC. Protein: CASSQDLGAVYEQYF.